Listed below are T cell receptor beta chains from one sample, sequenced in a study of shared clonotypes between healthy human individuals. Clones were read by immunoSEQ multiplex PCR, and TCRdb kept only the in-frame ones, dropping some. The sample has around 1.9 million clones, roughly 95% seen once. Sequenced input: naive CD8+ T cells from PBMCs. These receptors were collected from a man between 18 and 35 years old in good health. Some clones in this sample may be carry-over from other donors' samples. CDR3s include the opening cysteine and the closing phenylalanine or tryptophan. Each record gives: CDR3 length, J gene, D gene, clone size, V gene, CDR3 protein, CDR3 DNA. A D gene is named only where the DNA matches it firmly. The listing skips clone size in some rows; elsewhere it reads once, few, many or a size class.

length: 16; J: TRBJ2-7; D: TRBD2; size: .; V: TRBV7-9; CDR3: CASSINPGLDSYEQYF; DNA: TGTGCCAGCAGCATAAATCCGGGACTAGACTCCTACGAGCAGTACTTC
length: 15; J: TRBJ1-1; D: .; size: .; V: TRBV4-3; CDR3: CASSQVGIMNTEAFF; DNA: TGCGCCAGCAGCCAAGTTGGGATCATGAACACTGAAGCTTTCTTT
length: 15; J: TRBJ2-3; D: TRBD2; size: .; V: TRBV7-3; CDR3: CASSETAGKADTQYF; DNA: TGTGCCAGCAGCGAGACAGCGGGGAAGGCAGATACGCAGTATTTT
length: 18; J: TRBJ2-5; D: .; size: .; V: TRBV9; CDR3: CASSVAGRGPSYQETQYF; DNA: TGTGCCAGCAGCGTAGCTGGAAGGGGCCCCTCTTACCAAGAGACCCAGTACTTC
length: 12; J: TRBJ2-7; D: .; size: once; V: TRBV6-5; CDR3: CASSGFLYEQYF; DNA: TGTGCCAGCTCGGGTTTCCTCTACGAGCAGTACTTC
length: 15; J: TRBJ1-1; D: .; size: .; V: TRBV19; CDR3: CASSIARSTNTEAFF; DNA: TGTGCCAGTAGTATTGCTCGCTCGACGAACACTGAAGCTTTCTTT
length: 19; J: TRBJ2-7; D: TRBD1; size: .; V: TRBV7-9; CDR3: CASSTGRVGRGRNRYEQYF; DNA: TGTGCCAGCAGCACAGGTCGGGTTGGCAGGGGGCGAAACAGATACGAGCAGTACTTC
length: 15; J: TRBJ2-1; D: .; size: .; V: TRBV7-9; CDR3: CASSFRSGDYNEQFF; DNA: TGTGCCAGCAGCTTCAGGTCTGGGGACTACAATGAGCAGTTCTTC
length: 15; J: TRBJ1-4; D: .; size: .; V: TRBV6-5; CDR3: CASSYSQGLNEKLFF; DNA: TGTGCCAGCAGTTACTCTCAGGGCCTTAATGAAAAACTGTTTTTT
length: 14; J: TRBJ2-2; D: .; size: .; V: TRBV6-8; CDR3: CASAPSEGTGELFF; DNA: TGTGCCAGCGCCCCAAGCGAGGGCACCGGGGAGCTGTTTTTT
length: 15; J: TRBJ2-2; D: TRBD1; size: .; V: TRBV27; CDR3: CASFQGAPGTGELFF; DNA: TGTGCCAGCTTTCAGGGGGCGCCTGGGACCGGGGAGCTGTTTTTT
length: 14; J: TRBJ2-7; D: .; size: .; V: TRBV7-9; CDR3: CASSPTLASHEQYF; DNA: TGTGCCAGCAGCCCCACTCTAGCAAGCCACGAGCAGTACTTC
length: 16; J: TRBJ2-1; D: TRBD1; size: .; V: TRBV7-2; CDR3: CASSLSGTASYNEQFF; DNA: TGTGCCAGCAGCTTATCCGGGACAGCTTCCTACAATGAGCAGTTCTTC
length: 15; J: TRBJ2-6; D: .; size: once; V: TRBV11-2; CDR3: CASSLDRVQANVLTF; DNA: TGTGCCAGCAGCTTAGATCGGGTGCAGGCCAACGTCCTGACTTTC
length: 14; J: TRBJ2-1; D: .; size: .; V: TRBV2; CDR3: CASRPRQSYNEQFF; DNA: TGTGCCAGCAGACCCAGACAGTCCTACAATGAGCAGTTCTTC
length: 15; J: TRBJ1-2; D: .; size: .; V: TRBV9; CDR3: CASSPKPADYYGYTF; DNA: TGTGCCAGCAGCCCCAAACCGGCAGACTACTATGGCTACACCTTC
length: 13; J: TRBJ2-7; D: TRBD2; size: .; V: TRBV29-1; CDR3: CSVSTSLSYEQYF; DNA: TGCAGCGTATCGACTAGCCTCTCCTACGAGCAGTACTTC
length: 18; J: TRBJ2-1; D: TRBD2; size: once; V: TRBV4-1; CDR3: CASSQDVGTSAPYNEQFF; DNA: TGCGCCAGCAGCCAAGATGTGGGGACTAGCGCCCCTTACAATGAGCAGTTCTTC
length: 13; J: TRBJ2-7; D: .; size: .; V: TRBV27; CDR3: CASSWGPHYEQYF; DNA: TGTGCCAGCAGTTGGGGCCCTCACTACGAGCAGTACTTC
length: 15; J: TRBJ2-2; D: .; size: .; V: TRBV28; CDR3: CASSSWTSSTGELFF; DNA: TGTGCCAGCAGTTCCTGGACATCGTCCACCGGGGAGCTGTTTTTT
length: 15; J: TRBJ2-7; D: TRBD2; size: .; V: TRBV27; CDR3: CASSSKREGQYEQYF; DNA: TGTGCCAGCAGTTCGAAGCGGGAGGGCCAATACGAGCAGTACTTC
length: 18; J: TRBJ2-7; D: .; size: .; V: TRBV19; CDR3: CASSRRKKGTSSAYEQYF; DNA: TGTGCCAGTAGTCGACGCAAAAAGGGAACAAGTAGCGCCTACGAGCAGTACTTC
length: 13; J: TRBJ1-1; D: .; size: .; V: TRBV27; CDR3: CASSLSLGRGAFF; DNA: TGTGCCAGCAGTTTATCATTGGGGCGCGGAGCTTTCTTT
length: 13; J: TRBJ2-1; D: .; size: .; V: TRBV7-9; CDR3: CASTRSSYNEQFF; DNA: TGTGCCAGCACCCGAAGCTCCTACAATGAGCAGTTCTTC
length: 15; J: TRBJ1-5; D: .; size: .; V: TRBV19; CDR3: CASMTTQGGDQPQHF; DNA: TGTGCCAGTATGACGACCCAGGGAGGGGATCAGCCCCAGCATTTT
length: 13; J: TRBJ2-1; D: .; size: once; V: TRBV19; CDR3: CASSQTGYNEQFF; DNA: TGTGCCAGTAGTCAAACAGGATACAATGAGCAGTTCTTC
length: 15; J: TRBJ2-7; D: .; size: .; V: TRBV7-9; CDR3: CASSPPFSGNYEQYF; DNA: TGTGCCAGCAGCCCCCCCTTTTCGGGGAATTACGAGCAGTACTTC
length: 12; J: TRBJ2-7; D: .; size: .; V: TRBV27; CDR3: CASSFGDSEQYF; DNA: TGTGCCAGCAGTTTCGGGGACTCCGAGCAGTACTTC
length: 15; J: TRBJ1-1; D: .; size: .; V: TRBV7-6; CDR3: CASSLGVGLRTEAFF; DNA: TGTGCCAGCAGCTTAGGTGTTGGGCTGAGGACTGAAGCTTTCTTT
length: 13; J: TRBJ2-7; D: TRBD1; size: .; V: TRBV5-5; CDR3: CASSLDRLYEQYF; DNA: TGTGCCAGCAGCCTGGACAGGCTCTACGAGCAGTACTTC
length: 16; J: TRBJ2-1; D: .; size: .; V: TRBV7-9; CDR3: CASSLRAASSYNEQFF; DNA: TGTGCCAGCAGCTTACGGGCGGCTAGCTCCTACAATGAGCAGTTCTTC